This T cell receptor beta chain came from a study of blood T cell repertoires in COVID-19. Clones were sequenced by immunoSEQ multiplex PCR, and TCRdb holds only the in-frame ones, with some missing. The table lists around 15,000 clones, roughly 80% of them singletons. Germline V gene sequence: CDR1 WNHNN, CDR2 SYGVQD (reference sequence). V lost 3 bases, J lost 7 bases, and 10 bases lay in between. There are 13 residues in the CDR3. The rearrangement uses TRBV10-1 and TRBJ1-3, with D perhaps TRBD1 (6 bases). Sequenced material: peripheral blood. The sequence came from a man aged 65 to 85 with active or convalescent COVID-19. CDR3 region: CASSDRGKNTIYF. The CDR3 coding sequence is TGCGCCAGCAGTGACAGGGGAAAGAACACCATATATTTT.